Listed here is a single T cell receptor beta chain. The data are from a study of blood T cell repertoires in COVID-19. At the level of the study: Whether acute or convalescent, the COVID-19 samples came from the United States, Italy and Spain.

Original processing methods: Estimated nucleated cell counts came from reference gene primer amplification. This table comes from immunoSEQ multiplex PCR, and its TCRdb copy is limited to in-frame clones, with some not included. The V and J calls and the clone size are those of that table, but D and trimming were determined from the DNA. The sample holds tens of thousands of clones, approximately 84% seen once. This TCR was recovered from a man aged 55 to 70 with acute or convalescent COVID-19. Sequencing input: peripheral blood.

The CDR3 sequence: CASKDGRENSPLHF. The CDR3 DNA follows: TGTGCCAGCAAAGACGGCAGGGAAAATTCACCCCTCCACTTT. The rearrangement joins TRBV6-6 to TRBJ1-6, with D possibly being TRBD1 (5 bases). The CDR3 covers 14 residues. CDR1 is MNHNY, CDR2 SVGAGI, per germline (reference sequence). Between the trimmed V and J ends, which lost 7 bases and 7 bases, there was a span of 14 bases.